The 14 T cell receptor beta chains listed next were all sequenced from one sample in a study of T cell responses to AZD1222 COVID-19 vaccine. Clones were sequenced by immunoSEQ multiplex PCR, and TCRdb holds only the in-frame ones, with some missing. The data show about 160,000 clones, roughly nine tenths seen once. The sequencing here drew on peripheral blood, taken on day 0 of AZD1222 vaccination. Source of these receptors: an adult in good health.

This chain uses TRBV5-1 with TRBJ2-1; a weak D match, TRBD2 (6 bases). Trimming removed 4 bases at V and 0 bases at J, with 14 bases between. This CDR3 is built from 16 residues. CDR1 is SGHRS and CDR2 is YFSETQ in the germline V gene. As DNA, the CDR3 is TGCGCCAGCAGCGTCTGGGGGGAGAGCTCCTACAATGAGCAGTTCTTC. Its protein product is CASSVWGESSYNEQFF. Based on the CDR3 plus reference TRBV5-1 and TRBJ2-1, the full variable domain is KAGVTQTPRYLIKTRGQQVTLSCSPISGHRSVSWYQQTPGQGLQFLFEYFSETQRNKGNFPGRFSGRQFSNSRSEMNVSTLELGDSALYLCASSVWGESSYNEQFFGPGTRLTVL.

This clone was detected once. This chain's CDR3 is CASSFGGSSTDTQYF. CDR3 sequence (DNA): TGCGCCAGCAGCTTCGGAGGGAGTAGCACAGATACGCAGTATTTT. The V call is TRBV5-1, the J call TRBJ2-3; D perhaps matches TRBD2 (6 bases). Germline CDR1 and CDR2: SGHRS and YFSETQ. The CDR3 runs 15 residues. Trimming stripped 2 bases from V and 0 bases from J, with 10 bases between. Filled out from reference TRBV5-1 and TRBJ2-3, the complete variable domain reads KAGVTQTPRYLIKTRGQQVTLSCSPISGHRSVSWYQQTPGQGLQFLFEYFSETQRNKGNFPGRFSGRQFSNSRSEMNVSTLELGDSALYLCASSFGGSSTDTQYFGPGTRLTVL.

This rearrangement joins TRBV29-1 to TRBJ1-1; D uncertain. With 5 bases removed from V and 0 bases from J, the gap between germline ends came to 1 base. The CDR3 extends over 10 amino acids. CDR1 and CDR2 (germline): SQVTM, ANQGSEA. The CDR3 DNA follows: TGCAGCGTTTTGAACACTGAAGCTTTCTTT. This gives the protein CSVLNTEAFF. Looking up the rest from reference TRBV29-1 and TRBJ1-1 gives the full variable domain: SAVISQKPSRDICQRGTSLTIQCQVDSQVTMMFWYRQQPGQSLTLIATANQGSEATYESGFVIDKFPISRPNLTFSTLTVSNMSPEDSSIYLCSVLNTEAFFGQGTRLTVV.

This sequence joins TRBV4-3 and TRBJ1-6; 9 bases fit TRBD1. The CDR3 has 15 amino acids. The ends lost 3 bases at V and 7 bases at J; junction bases unmatched: 4. Germline CDR1 and CDR2: LGHNA and YSLEER. CDR3 bases: TGCGCCAGCAGCCATGCGGGACAGGGAAATTCACCCCTCCACTTT. As protein: CASSHAGQGNSPLHF.

The chain combines TRBV18 with TRBJ1-6; unclear D gene. The V end was cut by 1 base, the J end by 7 bases, with 14 bases between. The CDR3 contains 16 residues. Germline CDR1 and CDR2: KGHSH and LQKENI. CDR3 in DNA: TGTGCCAGCTCACCACTAAGTGGGCTAAAGAATTCACCCCTCCACTTT. It translates to CASSPLSGLKNSPLHF.

The V and J genes are TRBV7-9 and TRBJ2-1; no definite D call. Germline CDR1 and CDR2: SEHNR and FQNEAQ (reference sequence). Trimming took 5 bases from V and 8 from J, leaving 16 bases between them. The CDR3 is 14 residues long. The CDR3 here is CASSPPGTRDEQFF. For the CDR3, the DNA is TGTGCCAGCAGCCCTCCAGGAACCCGGGATGAGCAGTTCTTC.

V and J are TRBV7-2 and TRBJ2-6; D is uncertain. Germline loops: CDR1 SGHTA, CDR2 FQGNSA. The CDR3 runs to 14 residues. Trimming shortened V by 1 base and J by 4 bases, and 5 bases separated the two germline ends. The DNA of the CDR3 is TGTGCCAGCAGCTTAGGGGTGGGGGCCAACGTCCTGACTTTC. It translates to CASSLGVGANVLTF.

This clone appeared a few times. The J gene is TRBJ1-6, the V gene TRBV9; D remains unclear. This CDR3 contains 17 residues. Trimming left V 0 bases short and J 10 bases short, with 20 bases between. CDR1 SGDLS and CDR2 YYNGEE come from the germline V gene. The CDR3, as DNA: TGTGCCAGCAGCGTAGGTTTTGGCGGCAGGATAGAATCACCCCTCCACTTT. Protein product: CASSVGFGGRIESPLHF. The full variable domain, rest sourced from reference TRBV9 and TRBJ1-6, is DSGVTQTPKHLITATGQRVTLRCSPRSGDLSVYWYQQSLDQGLQFLIQYYNGEERAKGNILERFSAQQFPDLHSELNLSSLELGDSALYFCASSVGFGGRIESPLHFGNGTRLTVT.

V is TRBV7-8 and J is TRBJ1-4; D is unclear. This CDR3 has 15 amino acids. The V and J ends lost 7 bases and 5 bases respectively, with 17 bases between them. The germline V gene encodes CDR1 SGHVS and CDR2 FQNEAQ. CDR3 in DNA: TGTGCCAGCACGAAGACTCGGGTCCTAAATGAAAAACTGTTTTTT. Translating it yields CASTKTRVLNEKLFF.

The chain employs TRBV5-1 and TRBJ2-7, with D possibly being TRBD1 (8 bases). Trimming took 3 bases from V and 2 from J, leaving 27 bases between them. The CDR3 contains 19 residues. The germline CDR1 and CDR2 sequences are SGHRS and YFSETQ. CDR3 nucleotides: TGCGCCAGCAGCTCTCTCGGGACAGGACTATCGCGGGGGACCTACGAGCAGTACTTC. Protein product: CASSSLGTGLSRGTYEQYF.

V gene TRBV30 combines with J gene TRBJ2-3; TRBD1 might be the D (5 bases). Trimming pared 2 bases from V and 0 bases from J, leaving 12 bases between. Germline-derived CDR1 and CDR2 are GTSNPN and SVGIG (reference sequence). The CDR3 sequence is 15 residues long. The CDR3 bases are TGTGCCTGGAGTACCCAGGGATCTAGCACAGATACGCAGTATTTT. Its translation is CAWSTQGSSTDTQYF.

The chain combines TRBV27 with TRBJ1-5; D possibly corresponds to TRBD1 (5 bases). Deletions cut 4 bases from V and 4 bases from J, with 11 bases between. Germline-derived CDR1 and CDR2 are MNHEY and SMNVEV (reference sequence). The CDR3 is 14 residues long. CDR3 sequence reads: CASSSTAPNQPQHF. The CDR3 DNA sequence: TGTGCCAGCAGTTCGACAGCTCCTAATCAGCCCCAGCATTTT.

The chain couples TRBV10-3 to TRBJ2-7; D is possibly TRBD1 or TRBD2 (5 bases each). The CDR3 sequence is 16 residues long. Deletions cut 4 bases from V and 0 bases from J, with 16 bases between. Germline V lookup: CDR1 ENHRY, CDR2 SYGVKD. This CDR3 reads CAISGPGRRSSYEQYF. In DNA, the CDR3 is TGTGCCATCAGTGGGCCGGGGCGTCGGAGCTCCTACGAGCAGTACTTC.

This chain uses TRBV15 with TRBJ1-4; D may be TRBD1 (5 bases). CDR3 size: 16 residues. Trimming left V 0 bases short and J 8 bases short, with 16 bases between. Germline-derived CDR1 and CDR2 are LNHNV and YYDKDF (reference sequence). The CDR3 nucleotides are TGTGCCACCAGCAGAGATGCGGGGGAAATTGGGGAAAAACTGTTTTTT. Its protein is CATSRDAGEIGEKLFF.